This T cell receptor beta chain was retrieved from a study of blood T cell repertoires in COVID-19. Whole-study context: The samples span acute and convalescent COVID-19 from the United States, Italy and Spain.

Per the original methods: Amplified reference gene primers provided the basis for estimating nucleated cell counts. TCRdb's copy holds only in-frame clones and misses some; the assay was immunoSEQ multiplex PCR. The DNA was the basis for D and trimming; V, J and clone size are from that table. The repertoire consists of over 200,000 clones, with approximately 88% occurring once and the leading ten covering 10%. Participants, about 18 to 89 years old, spanned fewer than 25 US areas. Self-reported history from a screening survey and questionnaire set each donor's cohort. The sequence came from a man between 18 and 29 years old with acute COVID-19. Sequencing input: PBMCs or T cells enriched from blood (not recorded which).

Here the CDR3 reads CASSLRQKKNKLSSYNEQFF. The CDR3 DNA sequence: TGTGCCAGCAGTTTACGACAGAAAAAGAACAAACTTAGCTCCTACAATGAGCAGTTCTTC. The chain carries TRBV28 and TRBJ2-1; TRBD1 might be the D (5 bases). The V gene's germline CDR1 is MDHEN and CDR2 SYDVKM. The germline V and J ends were trimmed by 2 bases and 0 bases, with 23 bases remaining between them. The CDR3 is made up of 20 amino acids.